This T cell receptor (beta chain) was retrieved from a study of blood T cell repertoires in COVID-19. The assay was immunoSEQ multiplex PCR, and TCRdb's table has in-frame clones only and misses some. The profile shows approximately 490,000 clones, less than 90% of them singletons. The germline V gene encodes CDR1 MNHEY and CDR2 SVGAGI. The CDR3 length is 13 residues. Trimming removed 6 bases at V and 4 bases at J, with 12 bases between. Sequenced material: PBMCs or T cells enriched from blood (not recorded which). The TCR comes from a woman aged 55-69 years who had recovered from COVID-19. The rearrangement uses TRBV6-5 and TRBJ1-2; a possible D gene is TRBD1 (6 bases). This CDR3 is CASSPGQSYGYTF. CDR3 DNA: TGTGCCAGCAGCCCAGGACAGTCCTATGGCTACACCTTC.